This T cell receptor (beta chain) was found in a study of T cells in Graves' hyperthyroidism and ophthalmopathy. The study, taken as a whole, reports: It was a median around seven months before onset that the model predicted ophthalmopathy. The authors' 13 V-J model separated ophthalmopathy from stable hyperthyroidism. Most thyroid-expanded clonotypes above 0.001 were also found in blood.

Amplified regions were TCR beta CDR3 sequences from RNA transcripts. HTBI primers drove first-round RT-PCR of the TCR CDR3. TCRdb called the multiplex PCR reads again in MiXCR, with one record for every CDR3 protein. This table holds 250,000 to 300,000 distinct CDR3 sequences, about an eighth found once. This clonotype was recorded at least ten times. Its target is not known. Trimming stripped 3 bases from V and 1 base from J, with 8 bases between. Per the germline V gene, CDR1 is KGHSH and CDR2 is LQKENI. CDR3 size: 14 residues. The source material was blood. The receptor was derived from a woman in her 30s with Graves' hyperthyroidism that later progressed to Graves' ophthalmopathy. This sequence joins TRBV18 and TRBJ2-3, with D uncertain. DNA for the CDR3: TGTGCCAGCTCACCCCGCCAGGGCACAGATACGCAGTATTTT. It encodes CASSPRQGTDTQYF.